This entry features one TCR beta chain sequence. The table came from immunoSEQ multiplex PCR; TCRdb's copy has only in-frame clones and leaves some out. The sample lists more than 95,000 clones; 80% to 85% were seen once. The data belong to a study of blood T cell repertoires in COVID-19. The sequence was obtained from a man aged 80 or over with acute or convalescent COVID-19. Sequencing used peripheral blood.

The CDR3 sequence: CASSEGENSPLHF. The CDR3 nucleotides are TGTGCCAGCAGCGAGGGCGAAAATTCACCCCTCCACTTT. The rearrangement links TRBV6-6 to TRBJ1-6; D is unresolved. The germline V gene has CDR1 MNHNY and CDR2 SVGAGI (reference sequence). The CDR3 covers 13 residues. V was trimmed by 6 bases and J by 7 bases, leaving 10 bases between them.